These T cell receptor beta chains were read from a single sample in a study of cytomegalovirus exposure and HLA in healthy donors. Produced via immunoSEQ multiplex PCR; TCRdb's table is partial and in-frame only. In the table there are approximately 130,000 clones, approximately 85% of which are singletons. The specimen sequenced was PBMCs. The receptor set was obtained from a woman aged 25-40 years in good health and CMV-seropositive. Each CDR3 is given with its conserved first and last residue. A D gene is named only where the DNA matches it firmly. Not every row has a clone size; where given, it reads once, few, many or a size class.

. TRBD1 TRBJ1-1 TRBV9 CASRQGAGDTEAFF TGTGCCAGCAGGCAGGGGGCTGGGGACACTGAAGCTTTCTTT
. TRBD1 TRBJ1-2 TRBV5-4 CASSYPGTGIGGYTF TGTGCCAGCAGCTACCCCGGGACAGGGATTGGGGGCTACACCTTC
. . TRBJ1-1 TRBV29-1 CSVEGVLNTEAFF TGCAGCGTTGAGGGCGTACTGAACACTGAAGCTTTCTTT
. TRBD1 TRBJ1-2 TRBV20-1 CSPTWTGNTF TGCAGTCCCACCTGGACAGGGAACACCTTC
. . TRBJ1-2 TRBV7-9 CASSLGQNSAGHTF TGTGCCAGCAGCTTAGGACAGAACTCAGCCGGCCACACCTTC
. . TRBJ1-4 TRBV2 CASSEAGRGNEKLFF TGTGCCAGCAGTGAAGCAGGCAGGGGAAACGAAAAACTGTTTTTT
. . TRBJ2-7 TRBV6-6 CASSYSRGSVYEQYF TGTGCCAGCAGTTACTCGAGAGGGTCGGTCTACGAGCAGTACTTC
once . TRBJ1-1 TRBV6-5 CASRPALQGTAFF TGTGCCAGCAGACCCGCTCTCCAGGGGACAGCTTTCTTT
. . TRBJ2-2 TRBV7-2 CASSLGQVGELFF TGTGCCAGCAGCTTAGGACAGGTCGGGGAGCTGTTTTTT
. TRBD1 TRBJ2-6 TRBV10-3 CASRTGSTGANVLTF TGTGCCAGCCGGACAGGGAGTACTGGGGCCAACGTCCTGACTTTC
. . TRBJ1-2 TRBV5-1 CASSLVSFYGYTF TGCGCCAGCAGCTTGGTGTCCTTCTATGGCTACACCTTC
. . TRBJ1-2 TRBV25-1 CASSLGYGYTF TGTGCCAGCAGTCTCGGTTATGGCTACACCTTC
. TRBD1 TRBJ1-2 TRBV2 CASSLGTGYGYTF TGTGCCAGCAGCCTTGGGACAGGCTATGGCTACACCTTC
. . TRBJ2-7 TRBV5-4 CASSLVGAPDEQYF TGTGCCAGCAGCTTGGTGGGGGCTCCCGACGAGCAGTACTTC
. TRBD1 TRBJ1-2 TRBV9 CASTRLLNPQGNNYGYTF TGTGCCAGCACCCGACTACTCAACCCACAGGGGAATAACTATGGCTACACCTTC
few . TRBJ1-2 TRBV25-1 CASSEAAGRPTGYTF TGTGCCAGCAGTGAAGCAGCAGGGCGGCCAACGGGCTACACCTTC
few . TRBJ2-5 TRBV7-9 CASSPPTVQETQYF TGTGCCAGCAGCCCCCCAACAGTTCAAGAGACCCAGTACTTC
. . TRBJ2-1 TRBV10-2 CASSGSIYNEQFF TGCGCCAGCAGCGGGAGCATCTACAATGAGCAGTTCTTC
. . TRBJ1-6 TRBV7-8 CASSLAWEGSNSPLHF TGTGCCAGCAGCTTAGCGTGGGAGGGCTCTAATTCACCCCTCCACTTT
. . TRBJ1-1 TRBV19 CASRRSSSEAFF TGTGCCAGTAGGCGGAGTTCGTCCGAAGCTTTCTTT
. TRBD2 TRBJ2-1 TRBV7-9 CASSRRGGRSYNEQFF TGTGCCAGCAGCCGACGGGGGGGGAGGTCCTACAATGAGCAGTTCTTC
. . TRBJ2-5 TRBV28 CASSFADTYQETQYF TGTGCCAGCAGTTTTGCGGACACCTACCAAGAGACCCAGTACTTC
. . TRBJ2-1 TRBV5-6 CASSLDSQNYNEQFF TGTGCCAGCAGCTTGGACAGCCAAAACTACAATGAGCAGTTCTTC
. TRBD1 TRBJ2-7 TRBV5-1 CASSRTGVGYEQYF TGCGCCAGCAGCAGGACAGGGGTCGGATACGAGCAGTACTTC
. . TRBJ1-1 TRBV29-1 CSVGSGWGMNTEAFF TGCAGCGTTGGGAGCGGGTGGGGCATGAACACTGAAGCTTTCTTT
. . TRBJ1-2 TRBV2 CASSALQGANYGYTF TGTGCCAGCAGTGCCCTACAGGGAGCTAACTATGGCTACACCTTC
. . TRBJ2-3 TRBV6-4 CASSDGTSTDTQYF TGTGCCAGCAGTGACGGGACTAGCACAGATACGCAGTATTTT
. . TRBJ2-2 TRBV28 CASIVGNTGELFF TGTGCCAGCATTGTCGGGAACACCGGGGAGCTGTTTTTT
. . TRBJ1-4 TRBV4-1 CASSQVQTDNEKLFF TGCGCCAGCAGCCAAGTACAGACCGATAATGAAAAACTGTTTTTT
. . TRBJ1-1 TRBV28 CASSAPWRRNTEAFF TGTGCCAGCAGCGCCCCTTGGAGGCGGAACACTGAAGCTTTCTTT
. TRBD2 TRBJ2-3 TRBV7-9 CASSFLGPSSGFTDTQYF TGTGCCAGCAGCTTCCTAGGCCCCTCTAGCGGGTTCACAGATACGCAGTATTTT
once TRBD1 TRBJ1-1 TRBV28 CASVRGDRGTEAFF TGTGCCAGCGTTAGGGGAGACAGGGGCACTGAAGCTTTCTTT